Below, one TCR beta chain is given with its context. In its sample, this clonotype was seen a few times. There is no known antigen for this receptor. No clone much larger than this one lies a single base away; base qualities are absent. The data are from a study of T cells in Graves' hyperthyroidism and ophthalmopathy (dated by TCRdb to about 2019). In the study overall: TCR V-J signatures able to tell the groups apart were searched for in a discovery cohort of 95 to 100 patients, of whom more than 40 had Graves' ophthalmopathy and 57 had stable Graves' hyperthyroidism. Prospective prediction of ophthalmopathy was tested in an independent validation cohort consisting of under 20 hyperthyroidism patients and 15 or so patients who later progressed to ophthalmopathy. The 90 to 100 discovery patients were randomly split 7:3 into training and test sets. In addition, the study compared T-cell repertoires in thyroid tissue and in blood from over 5 Graves' hyperthyroidism patients. Once sampling was done, hyperthyroidism patients were given methimazole at a starting dose of 30 mg daily, whereas ophthalmopathy patients were given high-dose intravenous methylprednisolone. The paper reports TCR Vbeta CDR3 sequencing of some 140 peripheral blood samples: under 45 ophthalmopathy, approximately 74 hyperthyroidism and around 17 progressor patients.

The paper as a whole reports these results and caveats: In cross-validation, a model built on a 13 V-J signature told ophthalmopathy apart from stable hyperthyroidism with over 85% sensitivity and 81% to 82% specificity, and in testing the same model reached 80%/75%. No statistical method was used to fix the sample size in advance, and group allocation was not hidden from the investigators. Blood samples also contained most of the expanded thyroid clonotypes (frequency above 0.001), which suggests that blood repertoires may reflect thyroid immune responses. In validation, progression to ophthalmopathy was predicted by the model with more than 65% sensitivity and 72.22% specificity, a median of approximately 6.5 months before onset.

TCR beta CDR3 regions were amplified from RNA transcripts. For the first round of RT-PCR on the TCR CDR3, the HTBI primer set was used together with the Qiagen OneStep RT-PCR kit. The libraries were constructed in a second round of multiplex PCR and then size-selected and purified. Paired-end sequencing of the libraries was performed with 100 bp reads on an Illumina HiSeq2000. The original pipeline was this. SOAPnuke was used to process the raw data, removing reads that contained adapters or uncalled bases, had a mean Phred below 15, or lacked an exact match to the constant primer or identifier. High-quality paired reads were merged with COPE v1.2.5, and unique nucleotide sequences were defined as clonotypes. Clonotypes were aligned to IMGT TRBV, TRBD and TRBJ reference segments using MiTCR v1.1. Analysis was restricted to V-J combinations with a frequency above 0.0001, which covered about 99% of repertoires. A TCS score was defined as the ratio between F50 (clonal expansion) and ExV (chaos), using BLOSUM62-based TCRdist between CDR3 peptides within each V-J. Welch's t-statistics and random forest reduced 500 to 650 V-J features to 10 to 15, which were used in a naive Bayes classifier (R e1071). Thyroid-blood repertoire similarity was quantified with the Morisita-Horn index. In-frame beta chains were kept once TCRdb had trimmed the public reads at Q25 with fastp and called clones with MiXCR. Entries that share a CDR3 protein sequence are merged under the most common genes and DNA. TCRdb, not the original authors, processed these V and J calls. The sample data list hundreds of thousands of distinct CDR3 sequences, and about 45% of these were observed just once. Approximately 6.8% of the sample is held by the ten biggest clonotypes.

The CDR1 and CDR2 encoded by the germline V gene are SNHLY and FYNNEI. The CDR3 goes from the cysteine to the phenylalanine over 13 residues. CDR3 DNA only is kept here, 39 bases in frame from base 1. Trimming takes 5 bases off V and 5 bases off J; junction bases not matched to a gene: 4. Patients with uncontrolled infections, other autoimmune diseases, pregnancy or lactation were excluded. Diagnoses were established on the basis of clinical symptoms, serum thyroxine and TRAb, thyroid ultrasound, and orbital computed tomography. Trizol reagent was used to extract total RNA, and RNA quality was then checked on an Agilent 2100 Bioanalyzer.

Sequenced sample: peripheral blood or thyroid tissue (not recorded which). This sequence uses TRBV2 and TRBJ2-5, with 8 bases in between that match TRBD1. The source of this sequence is an adult man with Graves' disease, either hyperthyroidism or ophthalmopathy (not recorded which). CDR3 reads: CASSQGAVETQYF. At the DNA level, the sequence is TGTGCCAGCAGTCAGGGGGCTGTGGAGACCCAGTACTTC.